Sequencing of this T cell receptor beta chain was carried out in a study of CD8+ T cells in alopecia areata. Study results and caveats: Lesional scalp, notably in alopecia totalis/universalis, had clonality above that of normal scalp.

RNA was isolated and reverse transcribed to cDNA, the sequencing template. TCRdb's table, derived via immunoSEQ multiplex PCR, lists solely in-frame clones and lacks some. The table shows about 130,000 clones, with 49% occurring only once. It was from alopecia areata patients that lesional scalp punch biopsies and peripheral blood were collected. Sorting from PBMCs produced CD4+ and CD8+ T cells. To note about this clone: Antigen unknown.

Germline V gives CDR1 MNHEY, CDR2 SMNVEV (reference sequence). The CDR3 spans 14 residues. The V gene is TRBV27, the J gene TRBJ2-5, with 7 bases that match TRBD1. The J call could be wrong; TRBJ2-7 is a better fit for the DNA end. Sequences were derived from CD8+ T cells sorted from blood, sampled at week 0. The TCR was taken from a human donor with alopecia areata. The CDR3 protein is CASSSDGTEYEQYF. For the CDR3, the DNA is TGTGCCAGCAGTTCCGACGGGACAGAATACGAGCAGTACTTC.